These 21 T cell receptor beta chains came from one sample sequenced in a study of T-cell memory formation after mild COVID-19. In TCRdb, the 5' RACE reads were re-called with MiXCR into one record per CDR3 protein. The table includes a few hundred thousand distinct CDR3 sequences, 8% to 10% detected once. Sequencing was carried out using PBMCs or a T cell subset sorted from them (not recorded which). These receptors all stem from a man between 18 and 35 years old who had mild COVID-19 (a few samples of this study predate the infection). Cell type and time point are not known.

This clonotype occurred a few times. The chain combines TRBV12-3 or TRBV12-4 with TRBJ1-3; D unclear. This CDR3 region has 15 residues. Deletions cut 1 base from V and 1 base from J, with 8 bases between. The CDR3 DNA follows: TGTGCCAGCAGTTTAGGGATAAGATCTGGAAACACCATATATTTT. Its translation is CASSLGIRSGNTIYF.

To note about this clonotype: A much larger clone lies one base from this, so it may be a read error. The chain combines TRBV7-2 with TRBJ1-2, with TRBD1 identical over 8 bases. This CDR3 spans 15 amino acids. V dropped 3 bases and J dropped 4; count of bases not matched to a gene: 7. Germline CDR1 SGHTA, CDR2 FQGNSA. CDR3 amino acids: CASSFGQGTGYGYTF. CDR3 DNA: TGTGCCAGCAGCTTCGGACAGGGCACTGGCTATGGCTACACCTTC. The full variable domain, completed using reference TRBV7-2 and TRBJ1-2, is GAGVSQSPSNKVTEKGKDVELRCDPISGHTALYWYRQSLGQGLEFLIYFQGNSAPDKSGLPSDRFSAERTGGSVSTLTIQRTQQEDSAVYLCASSFGQGTGYGYTFGSGTRLTVV.

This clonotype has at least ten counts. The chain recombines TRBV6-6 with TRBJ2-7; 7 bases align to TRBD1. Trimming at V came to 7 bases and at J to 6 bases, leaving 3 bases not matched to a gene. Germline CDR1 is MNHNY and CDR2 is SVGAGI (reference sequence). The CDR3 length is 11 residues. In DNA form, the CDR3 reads TGTGCCAGCACCAGGGGGATCGAGCAGTACTTC. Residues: CASTRGIEQYF.

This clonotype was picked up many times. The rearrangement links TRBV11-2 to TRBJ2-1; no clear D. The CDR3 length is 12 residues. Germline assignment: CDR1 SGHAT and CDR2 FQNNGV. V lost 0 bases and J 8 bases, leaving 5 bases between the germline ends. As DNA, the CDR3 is TGTGCCAGCAGCTTAGATTCGCATGAGCAGTTCTTC. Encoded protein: CASSLDSHEQFF.

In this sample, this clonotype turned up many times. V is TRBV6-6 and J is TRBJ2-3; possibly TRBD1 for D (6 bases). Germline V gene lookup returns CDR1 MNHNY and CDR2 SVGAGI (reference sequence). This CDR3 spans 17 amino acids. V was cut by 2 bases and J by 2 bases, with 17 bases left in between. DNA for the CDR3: TGTGCCAGCAGTTACGGGGGCAGGGTTTCATTCACAGATACGCAGTATTTT. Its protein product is CASSYGGRVSFTDTQYF.

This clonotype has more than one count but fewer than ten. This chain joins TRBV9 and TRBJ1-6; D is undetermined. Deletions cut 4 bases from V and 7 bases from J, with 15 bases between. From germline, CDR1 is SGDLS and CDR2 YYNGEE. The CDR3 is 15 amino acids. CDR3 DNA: TGTGCCAGCAGCTCGCGGACGGGAGGCAATTCACCCCTCCACTTT. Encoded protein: CASSSRTGGNSPLHF. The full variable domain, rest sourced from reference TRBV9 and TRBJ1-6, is DSGVTQTPKHLITATGQRVTLRCSPRSGDLSVYWYQQSLDQGLQFLIQYYNGEERAKGNILERFSAQQFPDLHSELNLSSLELGDSALYFCASSSRTGGNSPLHFGNGTRLTVT.

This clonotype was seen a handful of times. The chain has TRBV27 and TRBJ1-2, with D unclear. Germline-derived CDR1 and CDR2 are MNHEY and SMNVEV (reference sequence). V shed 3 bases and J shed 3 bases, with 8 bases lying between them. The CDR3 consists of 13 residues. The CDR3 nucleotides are TGTGCCAGCAGTTTTCGGGAATACTATGGCTACACCTTC. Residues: CASSFREYYGYTF.

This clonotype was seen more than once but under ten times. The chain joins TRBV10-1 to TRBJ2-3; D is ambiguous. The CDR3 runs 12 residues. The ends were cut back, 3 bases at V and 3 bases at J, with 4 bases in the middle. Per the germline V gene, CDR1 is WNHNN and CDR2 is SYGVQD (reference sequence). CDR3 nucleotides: TGCGCCAGCAGTGATCGAACAGATACGCAGTATTTT. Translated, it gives CASSDRTDTQYF.

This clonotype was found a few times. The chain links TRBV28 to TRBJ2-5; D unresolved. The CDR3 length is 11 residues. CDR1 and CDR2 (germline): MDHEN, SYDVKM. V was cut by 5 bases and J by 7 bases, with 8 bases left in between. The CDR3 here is CASSPHWTQYF. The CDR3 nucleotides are TGTGCCAGCAGTCCCCATTGGACCCAGTACTTC.

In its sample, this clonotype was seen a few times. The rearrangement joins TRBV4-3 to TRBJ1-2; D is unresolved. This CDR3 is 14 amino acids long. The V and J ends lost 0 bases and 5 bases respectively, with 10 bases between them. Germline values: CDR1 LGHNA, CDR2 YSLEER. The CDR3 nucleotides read TGCGCCAGCAGCCAAGAATGTATTTGGTATGGCTACACCTTC. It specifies CASSQECIWYGYTF.

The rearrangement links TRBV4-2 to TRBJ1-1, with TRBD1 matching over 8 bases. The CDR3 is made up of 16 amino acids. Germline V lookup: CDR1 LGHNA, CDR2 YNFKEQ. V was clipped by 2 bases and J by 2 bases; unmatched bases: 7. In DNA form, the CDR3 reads TGTGCCAGCAGCCAACTCGCGGGACAGGAAAACACTGAAGCTTTCTTT. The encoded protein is CASSQLAGQENTEAFF.

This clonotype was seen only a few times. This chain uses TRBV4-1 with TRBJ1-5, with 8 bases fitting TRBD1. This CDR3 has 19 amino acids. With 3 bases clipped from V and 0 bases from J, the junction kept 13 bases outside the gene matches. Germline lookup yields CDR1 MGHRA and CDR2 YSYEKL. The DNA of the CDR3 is TGCGCCAGCAGCCAGGGAGGGACAGGAGGCGGTTATAGCAATCAGCCCCAGCATTTT. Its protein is CASSQGGTGGGYSNQPQHF.

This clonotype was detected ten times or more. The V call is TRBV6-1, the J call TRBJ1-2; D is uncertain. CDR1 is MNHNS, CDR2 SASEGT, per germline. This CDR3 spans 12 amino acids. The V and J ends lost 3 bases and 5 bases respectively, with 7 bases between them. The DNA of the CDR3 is TGTGCCAGCAGTGACGGGGAGTATGGCTACACCTTC. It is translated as CASSDGEYGYTF.

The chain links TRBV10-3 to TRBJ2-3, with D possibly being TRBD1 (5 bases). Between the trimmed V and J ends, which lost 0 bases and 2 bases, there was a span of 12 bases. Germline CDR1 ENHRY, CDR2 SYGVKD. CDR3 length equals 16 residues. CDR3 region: CAISESKGQVTDTQYF. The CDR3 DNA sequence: TGTGCCATCAGTGAGTCGAAGGGGCAGGTCACAGATACGCAGTATTTT.

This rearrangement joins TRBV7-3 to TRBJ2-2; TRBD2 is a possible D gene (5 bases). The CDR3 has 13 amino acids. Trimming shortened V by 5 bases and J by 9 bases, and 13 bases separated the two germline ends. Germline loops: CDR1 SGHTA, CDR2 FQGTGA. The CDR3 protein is CASSLFSGRELFF. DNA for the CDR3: TGTGCCAGCAGCCTATTTTCGGGGAGGGAGCTGTTTTTT.

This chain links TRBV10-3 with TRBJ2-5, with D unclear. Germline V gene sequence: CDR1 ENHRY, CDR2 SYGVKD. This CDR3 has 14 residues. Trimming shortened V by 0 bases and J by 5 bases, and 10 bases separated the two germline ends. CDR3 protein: CAISESRSSETQYF. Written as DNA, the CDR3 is TGTGCCATCAGTGAGTCGCGGAGTTCGGAGACCCAGTACTTC.

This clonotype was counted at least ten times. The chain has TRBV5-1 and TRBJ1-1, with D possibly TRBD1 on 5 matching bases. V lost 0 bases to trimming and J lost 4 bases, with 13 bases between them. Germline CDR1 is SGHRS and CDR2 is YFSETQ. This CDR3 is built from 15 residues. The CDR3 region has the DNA TGCGCCAGCAGCTTGGGGAGGAACAGGATCACTGAAGCTTTCTTT. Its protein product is CASSLGRNRITEAFF.

CDR3 amino acids: CASSTGRNQPQHF. CDR3 in DNA: TGTGCCAGCAGCACGGGAAGAAATCAGCCCCAGCATTTT. J is TRBJ1-5 and V is TRBV7-2, with D unresolved. V lost 5 bases, J lost 4 bases, and 9 bases lay in between. Germline lookup yields CDR1 SGHTA and CDR2 FQGNSA. CDR3 length: 13 amino acids.

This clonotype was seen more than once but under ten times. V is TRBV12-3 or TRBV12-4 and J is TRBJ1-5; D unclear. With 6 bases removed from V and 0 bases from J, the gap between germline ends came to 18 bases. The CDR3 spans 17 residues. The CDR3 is CASSLGPVSYSNQPQHF. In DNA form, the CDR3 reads TGTGCCAGCAGCCTCGGACCGGTTTCTTATAGCAATCAGCCCCAGCATTTT.

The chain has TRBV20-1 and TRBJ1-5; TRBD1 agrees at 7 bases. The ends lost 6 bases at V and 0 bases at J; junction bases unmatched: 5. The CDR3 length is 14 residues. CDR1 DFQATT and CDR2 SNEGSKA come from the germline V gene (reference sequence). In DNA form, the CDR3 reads TGCAGTGCCCCCGGGACAGTTAGCAATCAGCCCCAGCATTTT. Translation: CSAPGTVSNQPQHF.

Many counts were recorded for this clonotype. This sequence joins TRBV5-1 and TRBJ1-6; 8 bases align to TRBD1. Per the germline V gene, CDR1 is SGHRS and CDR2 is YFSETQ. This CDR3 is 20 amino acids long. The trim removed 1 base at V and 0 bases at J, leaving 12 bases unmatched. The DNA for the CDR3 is TGCGCCAGCAGCTTGTCCCCCGCTCGACAGGGGAGCTCCTATAATTCACCCCTCCACTTT. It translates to CASSLSPARQGSSYNSPLHF.